These 19 T cell receptor beta chains came from one sample sequenced in a study of OX40 agonist ivuxolimab in advanced cancers. Profiling relied on immunoSEQ multiplex PCR, and the TCRdb table lists in-frame clones only, not all of them. The sample holds 30,000 to 35,000 clones, roughly 79% seen once. The sequencing used CD4+ or CD8+ T cells sorted from blood, collected in a trial of the OX40 agonist ivuxolimab. Every receptor here comes from an adult with an advanced solid tumor such as melanoma, head and neck, liver or kidney cancer.

The chain carries TRBV5-1 and TRBJ2-5, with 7 bases matching TRBD2. The CDR3 covers 14 residues. Germline V gives CDR1 SGHRS, CDR2 YFSETQ. With V trimmed by 6 bases and J by 4 bases, 9 bases remained unmatched. In DNA form, the CDR3 reads TGCGCCAGCACCAGGGTAGCGGGCGGAGAGACCCAGTACTTC. This translates into CASTRVAGGETQYF. The whole variable domain, filled in from reference TRBV5-1 and TRBJ2-5, reads KAGVTQTPRYLIKTRGQQVTLSCSPISGHRSVSWYQQTPGQGLQFLFEYFSETQRNKGNFPGRFSGRQFSNSRSEMNVSTLELGDSALYLCASTRVAGGETQYFGPGTRLLVL.

The chain carries TRBV18 and TRBJ2-7, with D uncertain. The germline V gene has CDR1 KGHSH and CDR2 LQKENI. V lost 3 bases and J 5 bases, leaving 5 bases between the germline ends. This CDR3 has 11 amino acids. This CDR3 reads CASSPGDEQYF. In DNA, the CDR3 is TGTGCCAGCTCACCCGGCGACGAGCAGTACTTC.

The chain employs TRBV9 and TRBJ2-2, with D uncertain. CDR1 SGDLS and CDR2 YYNGEE come from the germline V gene. The CDR3 runs to 16 residues. V was pared by 0 bases and J by 6 bases, with 15 bases between. For the CDR3, the DNA is TGTGCCAGCAGCGTAGCTTCCTCGCTAGGGTCCGGGGAGCTGTTTTTT. The encoded protein is CASSVASSLGSGELFF.

V and J are TRBV5-4 and TRBJ2-3; tentative D call: TRBD1 (6 bases). CDR3 length: 15 amino acids. Looked up from germline, CDR1 is SGHNT and CDR2 is YYREEE (reference sequence). V was pared by 0 bases and J by 11 bases, with 19 bases between. The CDR3 DNA reads as TGTGCCAGCAGCTTGGGAGGACAGACAAGGAATATGCAGTATTTT. Translating gives CASSLGGQTRNMQYF.

This clone was counted once. The chain recombines TRBV7-3 with TRBJ2-3; TRBD2 might be the D (6 bases). Trimming took 6 bases from V and 6 from J, leaving 7 bases between them. There are 11 residues in the CDR3. Germline loops: CDR1 SGHTA, CDR2 FQGTGA. CDR3 DNA sequence: TGTGCCAGCAGTCGGGGGGATACGCAGTATTTT. Its protein is CASSRGDTQYF.

This chain connects TRBV19 to TRBJ2-5, with 11 bases lining up with TRBD1. From germline, CDR1 is LNHDA and CDR2 SQIVND (reference sequence). Unmatched junction bases numbered 0, after V lost 8 bases and J lost 4 bases. The CDR3 sequence is 12 residues long. CDR3 loop: CASGQGAETQYF. CDR3 coding DNA: TGTGCCAGTGGACAGGGGGCAGAGACCCAGTACTTC.

The chain recombines TRBV27 with TRBJ2-1; D is ambiguous. This CDR3 comprises 12 residues. Germline V gives CDR1 MNHEY, CDR2 SMNVEV (reference sequence). V lost 2 bases and J 7 bases, leaving 6 bases between the germline ends. Written as DNA, the CDR3 is TGTGCCAGCAGTTTAAATCGAAATGAGCAGTTCTTC. Protein sequence: CASSLNRNEQFF.

The chain employs TRBV2 and TRBJ2-1, with D tentatively TRBD1 (5 bases). Trimming left V 7 bases short and J 2 bases short, with 15 bases between. This CDR3 contains 15 residues. Germline CDR1 SNHLY, CDR2 FYNNEI. The CDR3 protein is CASTRGSPTYNEQFF. The CDR3 bases are TGTGCCAGCACAAGGGGCAGTCCAACCTACAATGAGCAGTTCTTC.

This chain connects TRBV20-1 to TRBJ2-5; the D gene could be TRBD1 or TRBD2 (5 bases each). In germline, CDR1 is DFQATT, CDR2 SNEGSKA (reference sequence). With 7 bases removed from V and 6 bases from J, the gap between germline ends came to 6 bases. This CDR3 spans 9 amino acids. CDR3 sequence: CSGGKTQYF. As DNA, the CDR3 is TGCAGTGGGGGGAAGACCCAGTACTTC.

The rearrangement links TRBV5-1 to TRBJ2-5; D not certain. V shed 4 bases and J shed 1 base, with 5 bases lying between them. The V gene's germline CDR1 is SGHRS and CDR2 YFSETQ. This CDR3 has 12 amino acids. The CDR3 protein is CASSPAQETQYF. CDR3 sequence (DNA): TGCGCCAGCAGCCCAGCCCAAGAGACCCAGTACTTC.

This clone was observed once. The chain recombines TRBV7-2 with TRBJ2-6; 7 bases line up with TRBD1. The CDR3 is 16 residues long. V lost 2 bases, J lost 3 bases, and 4 bases stayed unmatched. Germline CDR1 SGHTA, CDR2 FQGNSA. CDR3 nucleotides: TGTGCCAGCAGCTTAACAGGGGTGGGTGGGGCCAACGTCCTGACTTTC. This sequence encodes CASSLTGVGGANVLTF.

This clone came up once. A junction end diverges from the germline sequence, so it may reflect a read error. The genes are TRBV5-3 and TRBJ1-1, with TRBD1 identical over 8 bases. TRBV5-3 is an ORF, with its function uncertain. The CDR3 totals 13 residues. The CDR3: CASSLDREEQAFF. CDR3 sequence (DNA): TGTGCCAGCAGCTTGGACAGGGAAGAGCAAGCTTTCTTT.

The rearrangement links TRBV4-3 to TRBJ2-1, with 12 bases matching TRBD2. Unmatched junction bases numbered 8, after V lost 1 base and J lost 7 bases. CDR1 LGHNA and CDR2 YSLEER come from the germline V gene. The CDR3 contains 17 residues. CDR3 nucleotides: TGCGCCAGCAGCCAAGGAATAGGACTAGCGGGAAGGAATGAGCAGTTCTTC. It is translated as CASSQGIGLAGRNEQFF.

V is TRBV7-2 and J is TRBJ1-1; perhaps TRBD1 as D (5 bases). Trimming pared 4 bases from V and 4 bases from J, leaving 19 bases between. The CDR3 sequence is 16 residues long. Germline V gene lookup returns CDR1 SGHTA and CDR2 FQGNSA. The CDR3 reads CASSSGPGRGSTEAFF. DNA of the CDR3: TGTGCCAGCAGCTCCGGACCGGGACGGGGCAGCACTGAAGCTTTCTTT.

The rearrangement uses TRBV9 and TRBJ1-3, with D possibly matching TRBD1 (5 bases). Germline V CDR1 and CDR2: SGDLS, YYNGEE. The V and J ends lost 4 bases and 0 bases respectively, with 17 bases between them. The CDR3 is 17 residues long. CDR3 sequence reads: CASSPRRGGSSGNTIYF. For the CDR3, the DNA is TGTGCCAGCAGCCCGAGGCGGGGGGGAAGCTCTGGAAACACCATATATTTT.

The sample holds one count of this clone. This sequence joins TRBV5-1 and TRBJ2-3; 8 bases agree with TRBD2. The CDR3 loop spans 15 amino acids. V was clipped by 2 bases and J by 4 bases; unmatched bases: 6. CDR1 and CDR2 from the germline V gene are SGHRS and YFSETQ. CDR3 in DNA: TGCGCCAGCAGCTTTGTTAGCGGGACGGCAGATACGCAGTATTTT. The encoded protein is CASSFVSGTADTQYF. Together with reference TRBV5-1 and TRBJ2-3, the CDR3 gives the full variable domain: KAGVTQTPRYLIKTRGQQVTLSCSPISGHRSVSWYQQTPGQGLQFLFEYFSETQRNKGNFPGRFSGRQFSNSRSEMNVSTLELGDSALYLCASSFVSGTADTQYFGPGTRLTVL.

This chain links TRBV5-1 with TRBJ2-1; D uncertain. This CDR3 contains 15 residues. CDR1 is SGHRS and CDR2 is YFSETQ in the germline V gene. With 9 bases removed from V and 4 bases from J, the gap between germline ends came to 20 bases. The CDR3 DNA is TGCGCCACCGGAGTAGACTTAGCTTTTTACAATGAGCAGTTCTTC. Protein product: CATGVDLAFYNEQFF. Drawing the rest from reference TRBV5-1 and TRBJ2-1, the complete variable domain is KAGVTQTPRYLIKTRGQQVTLSCSPISGHRSVSWYQQTPGQGLQFLFEYFSETQRNKGNFPGRFSGRQFSNSRSEMNVSTLELGDSALYLCATGVDLAFYNEQFFGPGTRLTVL.

The genes are TRBV5-1 and TRBJ2-7; D uncertain. The CDR3 has 15 residues. Germline V gene lookup returns CDR1 SGHRS and CDR2 YFSETQ. The V gene lost 0 bases and the J gene lost 2 bases, with 12 bases spanning the gap. CDR3 nucleotide sequence: TGCGCCAGCAGCTTGGCCGTGGGGTCCACCTACGAGCAGTACTTC. This translates into CASSLAVGSTYEQYF.

The sample holds one count of this clone. The chain recombines TRBV9 with TRBJ1-6; 7 bases fit TRBD1. From germline, CDR1 is SGDLS and CDR2 YYNGEE. With 3 bases clipped from V and 5 bases from J, the junction kept 5 bases outside the gene matches. This CDR3 contains 15 residues. CDR3 in amino acids: CASSERQGHNSPLHF. Here the CDR3 DNA reads TGTGCCAGCAGCGAGAGACAGGGCCATAATTCACCCCTCCACTTT.